The 32 T cell receptor beta chains below come from one sample, sequenced in a study of beta chain features in type 1 diabetes. The study reverse transcribed the entire isolated RNA, so it sequenced expressed TCRB transcripts. Clones were sequenced by immunoSEQ multiplex PCR, and TCRdb holds only the in-frame ones, with some missing. The sample has over 700,000 clones, 17% seen once; the top ten hold 0.023%. Sequenced input: naive CD4+ T cells from blood. The receptors were gathered from a young woman in good health.

This clone was seen only a few times. The chain recombines TRBV6-6 with TRBJ1-1; possibly TRBD1 for D (6 bases). The CDR3 is made up of 16 amino acids. Germline values: CDR1 MNHNY, CDR2 SVGAGI (reference sequence). With 6 bases removed from V and 0 bases from J, the gap between germline ends came to 17 bases. The CDR3 sequence is CASSPYKDRMNTEAFF. In DNA form, the CDR3 reads TGTGCCAGCAGCCCTTATAAGGACAGAATGAACACTGAAGCTTTCTTT.

In this sample, this clone turned up a few times. This sequence joins TRBV5-4 and TRBJ2-1, with a tentative D call TRBD1 (5 bases). The V gene lost 4 bases and the J gene lost 4 bases, with 18 bases spanning the gap. Germline CDR1 and CDR2: SGHNT and YYREEE (reference sequence). The CDR3 consists of 16 residues. The DNA of the CDR3 is TGTGCCAGCAGCCCCCAGTGGGGCCTCGCTTACAATGAGCAGTTCTTC. Amino acids: CASSPQWGLAYNEQFF.

This clone was counted only a few times. The genes are TRBV4-2 and TRBJ1-1; TRBD1 is a possible D gene (5 bases). V lost 2 bases and J 4 bases, leaving 14 bases between the germline ends. The germline CDR1 and CDR2 sequences are LGHNA and YNFKEQ. The CDR3 contains 15 residues. DNA for the CDR3: TGTGCCAGCAGCCAATCAGAGGGGTCCCCCACTGAAGCTTTCTTT. Its protein is CASSQSEGSPTEAFF.

CDR3 residues: CASSRTEEYTGNTIYF. DNA for the CDR3: TGTGCCAGCAGTAGGACAGAGGAGTACACTGGAAACACCATATATTTT. The V gene is TRBV2, the J gene TRBJ1-3; D is possibly TRBD1 (6 bases). Deletions cut 5 bases from V and 2 bases from J, with 16 bases between. CDR3 size: 16 residues. Germline loops: CDR1 SNHLY, CDR2 FYNNEI.

This clone has just a few counts. The rearrangement links TRBV10-3 to TRBJ2-7; 7 nucleotides match TRBD1. Germline-derived CDR1 and CDR2 are ENHRY and SYGVKD. CDR3 length: 12 amino acids. The junction had 5 bases not matched to a gene; V was cut back by 9 bases and J by 3 bases. The DNA for the CDR3 is TGTGCCATTGCGACAGGGAACTACGAGCAGTACTTC. Amino acids: CAIATGNYEQYF.

The rearrangement uses TRBV6-6 and TRBJ2-7; 15 bases match TRBD2. The J segment lost 2 bases and the V segment lost 5 bases, leaving 4 bases of the junction unmatched. The length of the CDR3 is 16 residues. CDR1 and CDR2 (germline): MNHNY, SVGAGI (reference sequence). The CDR3 coding sequence is TGTGCCAGCAGTACCGGGACTAGCGGGAGGCCCTACGAGCAGTACTTC. Its translation: CASSTGTSGRPYEQYF.

This clone was detected only a few times. This chain uses TRBV18 with TRBJ1-2, with a weak D call TRBD1 (5 bases). The V and J ends lost 3 bases and 1 base respectively, with 12 bases between them. CDR3 size: 15 residues. Germline CDR1 KGHSH, CDR2 LQKENI. The CDR3: CASSPDSGYNYGYTF. For the CDR3, the DNA is TGTGCCAGCTCACCCGATTCAGGGTATAACTATGGCTACACCTTC.

V gene TRBV6-1 combines with J gene TRBJ2-7; 9 positions agree with TRBD2. J was trimmed by 2 bases and V by 5 bases; bases with no gene match: 7. Germline assignment: CDR1 MNHNS and CDR2 SASEGT. The CDR3 runs to 15 residues. The CDR3 coding sequence is TGTGCCAGCAGTCGTCCCGGGACTAGCACCTACGAGCAGTACTTC. Its protein is CASSRPGTSTYEQYF.

This clone was counted between two and nine times. The chain combines TRBV13 with TRBJ2-3, with 14 bases that match TRBD2. Germline assignment: CDR1 PRHDT and CDR2 FYEKMQ (reference sequence). The V segment lost 4 bases and the J segment 6 bases; nucleotides outside the gene matches: 6. CDR3 size: 16 residues. The CDR3 spells CASSSTSGRAADTQYF. Here the CDR3 DNA reads TGTGCCAGCAGCTCGACTAGCGGGAGGGCCGCGGATACGCAGTATTTT.

The chain combines TRBV5-1 with TRBJ2-5, with 12 bases identical to TRBD2. From germline, CDR1 is SGHRS and CDR2 YFSETQ. The CDR3 runs 18 residues. V was pared by 7 bases and J by 1 base, with 14 bases of the junction left unmatched. CDR3: CASAWGRLAGVLQETQYF. CDR3 sequence (DNA): TGCGCCAGCGCATGGGGGCGACTAGCGGGAGTCCTCCAAGAGACCCAGTACTTC. The variable domain in full, with the rest retrieved from reference TRBV5-1 and TRBJ2-5, is KAGVTQTPRYLIKTRGQQVTLSCSPISGHRSVSWYQQTPGQGLQFLFEYFSETQRNKGNFPGRFSGRQFSNSRSEMNVSTLELGDSALYLCASAWGRLAGVLQETQYFGPGTRLLVL.

This clone was recorded a few times. CDR3 region: CASSWVRGPYEQYF. As DNA, the CDR3 is TGTGCCAGCAGTTGGGTCAGGGGCCCCTACGAGCAGTACTTC. The chain combines TRBV28 with TRBJ2-5, with TRBD1 as a possible D gene (6 bases). The end of the DNA is better explained by TRBJ2-7, so the J call may be wrong. The CDR3 extends over 14 amino acids. Germline CDR1 and CDR2: MDHEN and SYDVKM.

The sample holds a few counts of this clone. The chain employs TRBV5-1 and TRBJ2-7; 7 nucleotides line up with TRBD2. This CDR3 is 14 amino acids long. Trimming at V came to 4 bases and at J to 3 bases, leaving 7 bases not matched to a gene. Germline V CDR1 and CDR2: SGHRS, YFSETQ. CDR3 bases: TGCGCCAGCAGCGGCGGGAGCAGCGGCTACGAGCAGTACTTC. Its translation: CASSGGSSGYEQYF.

This clone showed up just a few times. The rearrangement uses TRBV29-1 and TRBJ2-1; D tentatively reads TRBD1 or TRBD2 (5 bases each). CDR3 length: 13 amino acids. Germline V gives CDR1 SQVTM, CDR2 ANQGSEA. Trimming removed 2 bases from V and 8 bases from J, with 13 bases in between. CDR3 in amino acids: CSVESPGADEQFF. CDR3 DNA: TGCAGCGTTGAATCACCCGGGGCCGATGAGCAGTTCTTC.

The chain employs TRBV5-6 and TRBJ2-5, with 12 bases aligning to TRBD2. The end of the DNA aligns better with TRBJ2-7, so the J call may be wrong. Germline CDR1 is SGHDT and CDR2 is YYEEEE. CDR3 length: 17 amino acids. CDR3 loop: CASSITTTSGSSYEQYF. CDR3 coding DNA: TGTGCCAGCAGCATAACCACGACTAGCGGGAGCTCCTACGAGCAGTACTTC.

In its sample, this clone was seen a few times. This same CDR3 is encoded by further DNA sequences in the sample. CDR3 sequence reads: CASSLANTGELFF. CDR3 DNA sequence: TGCGCCAGCAGCTTGGCCAACACCGGGGAGCTGTTTTTT. This sequence joins TRBV5-1 and TRBJ2-2; D is undetermined. The length of the CDR3 is 13 residues. V was cut by 0 bases and J by 2 bases, with 2 bases left in between. Germline V gene data show CDR1 as SGHRS and CDR2 as YFSETQ.

The V call is TRBV7-2, the J call TRBJ2-7; 11 nucleotides match TRBD2. The ends lost 5 bases at V and 6 bases at J; junction bases unmatched: 12. This CDR3 has 16 amino acids. Germline lookup yields CDR1 SGHTA and CDR2 FQGNSA. In DNA, the CDR3 is TGTGCCAGCAGCCAAGATATAGCGGGAGGGAGGAGCGAGCAGTACTTC. Encoded protein: CASSQDIAGGRSEQYF.

This rearrangement joins TRBV27 to TRBJ1-2; D is undetermined. Trimming took off 8 bases at V and 4 bases at J, with 17 bases between the two ends. This CDR3 is 14 amino acids long. Per the germline V gene, CDR1 is MNHEY and CDR2 is SMNVEV (reference sequence). The CDR3 DNA follows: TGTGCCAGCGCAAGAACCCCTTGGGGCTATGGCTACACCTTC. As protein: CASARTPWGYGYTF.

This chain links TRBV4-2 with TRBJ1-2; 7 bases are a match to TRBD1. This CDR3 has 18 amino acids. Per the germline V gene, CDR1 is LGHNA and CDR2 is YNFKEQ. The V and J ends lost 0 bases and 5 bases, in that order; junction bases with no gene match: 15. Here the CDR3 DNA reads TGTGCCAGCAGCCAAGATAGGGGGCGGTCCGGGGGAAAATATGGCTACACCTTC. This codes for CASSQDRGRSGGKYGYTF.

The V call is TRBV10-3, the J call TRBJ1-1; D ambiguous. Germline V lookup: CDR1 ENHRY, CDR2 SYGVKD. V lost 8 bases to trimming and J lost 0 bases, with 4 bases between them. The CDR3 consists of 11 residues. CDR3 residues: CAIGMNTEAFF. In nucleotides, the CDR3 is TGTGCCATCGGGATGAACACTGAAGCTTTCTTT.

V usage is TRBV11-2 and J usage is TRBJ2-5, with D maybe TRBD1 (6 bases). This CDR3 is 14 amino acids long. Between the trimmed V and J ends, which lost 5 bases and 2 bases, there was a span of 12 bases. The germline V gene encodes CDR1 SGHAT and CDR2 FQNNGV. CDR3 nucleotide sequence: TGTGCCAGCAGCCCAGGGACAATACAAGAGACCCAGTACTTC. This translates into CASSPGTIQETQYF.

The chain is built from TRBV7-8 and TRBJ2-1; D is possibly TRBD1 (6 bases). Germline CDR1 is SGHVS and CDR2 is FQNEAQ. The germline V and J ends were trimmed by 6 bases and 9 bases, with 27 bases remaining between them. The CDR3 runs 17 residues. In nucleotides, the CDR3 is TGTGCCAGCAGTCACAGGCCTAGGACAACCCTAGGGGGTGAGCAGTTCTTC. It is translated as CASSHRPRTTLGGEQFF.

The V gene is TRBV5-4, the J gene TRBJ2-1; D not resolved. This CDR3 has 16 residues. Deletions cut 0 bases from V and 5 bases from J, with 15 bases between. Germline V gene lookup returns CDR1 SGHNT and CDR2 YYREEE (reference sequence). CDR3 region: CASSLEPPGSHNEQFF. CDR3 sequence (DNA): TGTGCCAGCAGCTTGGAACCTCCGGGCTCGCACAATGAGCAGTTCTTC.

CDR3 loop: CASSWGSGESSYNEQFF. Here the CDR3 DNA reads TGTGCCAGCTCCTGGGGTAGCGGCGAAAGCTCCTACAATGAGCAGTTCTTC. The chain uses TRBV18 and TRBJ2-1; weak D call: TRBD2 (6 bases). Deletions cut 6 bases from V and 0 bases from J, with 18 bases between. The CDR3 has 17 amino acids. Germline V gene data show CDR1 as KGHSH and CDR2 as LQKENI.

This clone was seen only a few times. The gene calls are TRBV18 and TRBJ2-1; tentative D call: TRBD2 (5 bases). V was cut by 3 bases and J by 4 bases, with 10 bases left in between. Germline V gives CDR1 KGHSH, CDR2 LQKENI. The CDR3 sequence is 14 residues long. In DNA form, the CDR3 reads TGTGCCAGCTCACCTTTCGAGGGATACAATGAGCAGTTCTTC. It encodes CASSPFEGYNEQFF.

This clone was counted only a few times. This chain uses TRBV4-2 with TRBJ1-2, with D possibly matching TRBD1 (5 bases). This CDR3 comprises 15 residues. Between the trimmed V and J ends, which lost 0 bases and 4 bases, there was a span of 12 bases. CDR1 and CDR2 from the germline V gene are LGHNA and YNFKEQ. This chain's CDR3 is CASSQEYRRSYGYTF. The CDR3 nucleotides read TGTGCCAGCAGCCAAGAGTACAGGCGTTCCTATGGCTACACCTTC.

CDR3 sequence: CATSREGYPGANVLTF. CDR3 sequence (DNA): TGTGCCACCAGCAGAGAGGGCTATCCTGGGGCCAACGTCCTGACTTTC. The chain joins TRBV15 to TRBJ2-6; D call uncertain. CDR3 length: 16 amino acids. Germline V CDR1 and CDR2: LNHNV, YYDKDF (reference sequence). V lost 0 bases and J 2 bases, leaving 8 bases between the germline ends.

J is TRBJ2-7 and V is TRBV7-9; D unresolved. The V gene lost 2 bases and the J gene lost 5 bases, with 13 bases spanning the gap. Germline V CDR1 and CDR2: SEHNR, FQNEAQ (reference sequence). CDR3 length equals 14 residues. As DNA, the CDR3 is TGTGCCAGCAGCTTATTAGGGCTACGCCACGAGCAGTACTTC. Translation gives CASSLLGLRHEQYF.

The chain joins TRBV28 to TRBJ1-2; D might be TRBD1 (5 bases). In germline, CDR1 is MDHEN, CDR2 SYDVKM. This CDR3 is 13 amino acids long. V was pared by 6 bases and J by 8 bases, with 16 bases between. CDR3 region: CASSPFEGRGYTF. In nucleotides, the CDR3 is TGTGCCAGCAGCCCGTTCGAGGGGAGAGGCTACACCTTC.

The rearrangement uses TRBV5-4 and TRBJ2-7; D might be TRBD1 (5 bases). The CDR3 contains 15 residues. Germline lookup yields CDR1 SGHNT and CDR2 YYREEE (reference sequence). V was trimmed by 3 bases and J by 0 bases, leaving 13 bases between them. This CDR3 reads CASSYTSRVSYEQYF. The DNA of the CDR3 is TGTGCCAGCAGCTATACAAGCAGGGTCTCCTACGAGCAGTACTTC.

V gene TRBV9 combines with J gene TRBJ2-2, with unresolved D. Germline V gene data show CDR1 as SGDLS and CDR2 as YYNGEE. CDR3 length equals 16 residues. Trimming shortened V by 5 bases and J by 5 bases, and 19 bases separated the two germline ends. CDR3 nucleotide sequence: TGTGCCAGCAGACCGAGCGATCAGGTGGTTACCGGGGAGCTGTTTTTT. Translating gives CASRPSDQVVTGELFF. The full variable domain, with the rest looked up from reference TRBV9 and TRBJ2-2, is DSGVTQTPKHLITATGQRVTLRCSPRSGDLSVYWYQQSLDQGLQFLIQYYNGEERAKGNILERFSAQQFPDLHSELNLSSLELGDSALYFCASRPSDQVVTGELFFGEGSRLTVL.

This chain connects TRBV15 to TRBJ2-1, with D unclear. CDR1 and CDR2 (germline): LNHNV, YYDKDF (reference sequence). Deletions cut 3 bases from V and 0 bases from J, with 12 bases between. The length of the CDR3 is 16 residues. The CDR3 region is CATSSRLDSSYNEQFF. CDR3 coding DNA: TGTGCCACCAGCAGCCGATTAGATAGCTCCTACAATGAGCAGTTCTTC.

CDR3 sequence: CASSQTNRGTGELFF. As DNA, the CDR3 is TGCGCCAGCAGCCAAACCAACAGGGGCACCGGGGAGCTGTTTTTT. The chain recombines TRBV4-3 with TRBJ2-2, with 7 nucleotides matching TRBD1. The J segment lost 4 bases and the V segment lost 2 bases, leaving 4 bases of the junction unmatched. Looked up from germline, CDR1 is LGHNA and CDR2 is YSLEER. The CDR3 totals 15 residues.